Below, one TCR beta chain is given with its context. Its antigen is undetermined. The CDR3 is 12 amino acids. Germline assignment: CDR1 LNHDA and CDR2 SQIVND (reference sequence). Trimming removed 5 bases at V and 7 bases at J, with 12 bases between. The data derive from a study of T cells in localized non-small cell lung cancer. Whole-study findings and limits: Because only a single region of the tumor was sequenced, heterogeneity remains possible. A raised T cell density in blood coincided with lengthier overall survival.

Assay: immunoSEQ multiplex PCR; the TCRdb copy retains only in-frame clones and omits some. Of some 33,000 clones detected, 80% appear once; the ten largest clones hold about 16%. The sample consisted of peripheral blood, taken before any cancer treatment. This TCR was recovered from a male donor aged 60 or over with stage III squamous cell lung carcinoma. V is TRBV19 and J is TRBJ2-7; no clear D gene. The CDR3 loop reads CASSPPYGEQYF. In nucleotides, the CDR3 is TGTGCCAGTAGTCCCCCGTACGGGGAGCAGTACTTC.